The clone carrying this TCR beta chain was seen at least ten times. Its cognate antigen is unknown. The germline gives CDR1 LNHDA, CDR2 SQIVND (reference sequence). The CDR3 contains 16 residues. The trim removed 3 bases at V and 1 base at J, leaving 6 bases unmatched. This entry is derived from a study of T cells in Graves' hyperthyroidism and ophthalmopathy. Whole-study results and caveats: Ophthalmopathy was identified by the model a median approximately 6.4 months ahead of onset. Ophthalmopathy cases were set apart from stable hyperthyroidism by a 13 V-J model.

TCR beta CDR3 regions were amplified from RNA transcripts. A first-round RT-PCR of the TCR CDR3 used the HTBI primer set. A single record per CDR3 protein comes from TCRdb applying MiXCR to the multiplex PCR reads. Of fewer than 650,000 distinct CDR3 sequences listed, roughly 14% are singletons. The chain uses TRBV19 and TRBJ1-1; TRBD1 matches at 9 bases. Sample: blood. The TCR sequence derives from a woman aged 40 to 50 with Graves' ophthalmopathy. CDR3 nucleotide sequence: TGTGCCAGTAGTATTAACAGGGGGCAAAGGAACACTGAAGCTTTCTTT. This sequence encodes CASSINRGQRNTEAFF.